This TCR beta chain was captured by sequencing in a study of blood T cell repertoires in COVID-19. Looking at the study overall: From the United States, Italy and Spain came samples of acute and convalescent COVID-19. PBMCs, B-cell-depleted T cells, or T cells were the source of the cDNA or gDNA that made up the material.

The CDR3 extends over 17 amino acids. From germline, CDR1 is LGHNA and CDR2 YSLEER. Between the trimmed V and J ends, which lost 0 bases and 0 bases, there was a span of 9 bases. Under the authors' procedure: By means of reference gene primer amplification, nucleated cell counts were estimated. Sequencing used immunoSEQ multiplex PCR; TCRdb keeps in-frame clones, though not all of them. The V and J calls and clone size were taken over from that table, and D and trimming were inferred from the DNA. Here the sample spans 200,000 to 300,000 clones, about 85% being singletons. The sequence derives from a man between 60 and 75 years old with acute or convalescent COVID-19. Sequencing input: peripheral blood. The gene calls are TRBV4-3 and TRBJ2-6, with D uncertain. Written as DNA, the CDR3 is TGCGCCAGCAGCCAAGATAACGCGGTCTCTGGGGCCAACGTCCTGACTTTC. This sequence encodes CASSQDNAVSGANVLTF.